Listed below are T cell receptor beta chains from one sample, sequenced in a study of T cell repertoires in cytomegalovirus infection. Which antigens these TCRs recognize remains unknown. TCRdb fed the reads into MiXCR, producing one record per CDR3 protein. The sample lists around 540,000 distinct CDR3 sequences, around 35% seen once, with under 20% in the top ten. Sequenced material: cultured PBMCs, taken from culture after CMV antigen stimulation. The receptors originated from a human donor in good health (CMV status not recorded). Some clones in this sample may be carry-over from other donors' samples. The CDR3 runs from the conserved cysteine through the conserved F or W. Each record gives: clone size, V gene, D gene, J gene, CDR3 protein, CDR3 DNA. D genes are given only for firm matches. A row's size may be missing; if present it is once, few, many or a size class.

clone_size: .
v_call: TRBV3-1
d_call: .
j_call: TRBJ2-7
cdr3_aa: CASSQDRRTYIYEQYF
cdr3_nt: TGTGCCAGCAGCCAAGATAGGCGAACCTACATCTACGAGCAGTACTTC

clone_size: .
v_call: TRBV4-1
d_call: TRBD1
j_call: TRBJ2-1
cdr3_aa: CASSPIQTGSANEQFF
cdr3_nt: TGCGCCAGCAGCCCAATCCAGACAGGGTCTGCCAATGAGCAGTTCTTC

clone_size: few
v_call: TRBV9
d_call: TRBD2
j_call: TRBJ2-5
cdr3_aa: CASSASHGRETQYF
cdr3_nt: TGTGCCAGCAGCGCTAGCCACGGGAGGGAGACCCAGTACTTC

clone_size: .
v_call: TRBV6-5
d_call: TRBD2
j_call: TRBJ2-7
cdr3_aa: CASSYSLAGLAYEQYF
cdr3_nt: TGTGCCAGCAGTTACTCACTAGCGGGACTCGCCTACGAGCAGTACTTC

clone_size: few
v_call: TRBV10-3
d_call: TRBD2
j_call: TRBJ2-1
cdr3_aa: CAISDWTSGSSEQFF
cdr3_nt: TGTGCCATCAGTGATTGGACTAGCGGGAGCTCGGAGCAGTTCTTC

clone_size: .
v_call: TRBV6-1
d_call: .
j_call: TRBJ1-5
cdr3_aa: CASSEDPDRNNQPQHF
cdr3_nt: TGTGCCAGCAGTGAAGATCCAGACAGGAACAATCAGCCCCAGCATTTT

clone_size: few
v_call: TRBV7-2
d_call: TRBD2
j_call: TRBJ2-1
cdr3_aa: CASSPPVGGSNEQFF
cdr3_nt: TGTGCCAGCAGCCCCCCAGTGGGCGGGAGCAATGAGCAGTTCTTC

clone_size: .
v_call: TRBV12-3/TRBV12-4
d_call: TRBD1
j_call: TRBJ1-4
cdr3_aa: CASSLSRGRNEKLFF
cdr3_nt: TGTGCCAGCAGTTTAAGCAGGGGGCGGAATGAAAAACTGTTTTTT

clone_size: few
v_call: TRBV25-1
d_call: .
j_call: TRBJ1-4
cdr3_aa: CASSGVSEEKLFF
cdr3_nt: TGTGCCAGCAGTGGGGTGTCAGAGGAAAAACTGTTTTTT

clone_size: .
v_call: TRBV7-6
d_call: .
j_call: TRBJ2-5
cdr3_aa: CASSRIRTDQETQYF
cdr3_nt: TGTGCCAGCAGCCGGATACGGACAGATCAAGAGACCCAGTACTTC

clone_size: few
v_call: TRBV15
d_call: .
j_call: TRBJ2-5
cdr3_aa: CATSRVRGQETQYF
cdr3_nt: TGTGCCACCAGCAGAGTTCGCGGTCAAGAGACCCAGTACTTC

clone_size: few
v_call: TRBV4-3
d_call: .
j_call: TRBJ2-5
cdr3_aa: CASSQGGGTLETQYF
cdr3_nt: TGCGCCAGCAGCCAAGGGGGCGGGACGTTGGAGACCCAGTACTTC

clone_size: .
v_call: TRBV6-2/TRBV6-3
d_call: TRBD2
j_call: TRBJ2-3
cdr3_aa: CASSRVTSGRTSTDTQYF
cdr3_nt: TGTGCCAGCAGCCGAGTCACTAGCGGGAGGACTAGCACAGATACGCAGTATTTT

clone_size: few
v_call: TRBV12-3/TRBV12-4
d_call: .
j_call: TRBJ2-1
cdr3_aa: CASSPPQRIYNEQFF
cdr3_nt: TGTGCCAGCAGTCCCCCCCAGCGGATATACAATGAGCAGTTCTTC

clone_size: .
v_call: TRBV29-1
d_call: .
j_call: TRBJ1-1
cdr3_aa: CSAKGQGNTEAFF
cdr3_nt: TGCAGCGCCAAGGGACAAGGCAACACTGAAGCTTTCTTT

clone_size: .
v_call: TRBV7-2
d_call: .
j_call: TRBJ2-1
cdr3_aa: CASSMEAGTYNEQFF
cdr3_nt: TGTGCCAGCAGCATGGAGGCGGGTACCTACAATGAGCAGTTCTTC

clone_size: few
v_call: TRBV6-2/TRBV6-3
d_call: .
j_call: TRBJ2-2
cdr3_aa: CASSYPGRNTGELFF
cdr3_nt: TGTGCCAGCAGTTACCCTGGACGGAACACCGGGGAGCTGTTTTTT

clone_size: few
v_call: TRBV12-5
d_call: TRBD2
j_call: TRBJ2-2
cdr3_aa: CASGFVSGGNTGELFF
cdr3_nt: TGTGCTAGTGGTTTCGTTAGCGGGGGGAACACCGGGGAGCTGTTTTTT

clone_size: .
v_call: TRBV6-1
d_call: .
j_call: TRBJ2-7
cdr3_aa: CASGQGPSYEQYF
cdr3_nt: TGTGCCAGCGGACAAGGACCCTCCTACGAGCAGTACTTC

clone_size: few
v_call: TRBV14
d_call: TRBD2
j_call: TRBJ2-1
cdr3_aa: CASSLLGTRLEQFF
cdr3_nt: TGTGCCAGCAGCCTACTCGGGACTAGACTAGAGCAGTTCTTC

clone_size: few
v_call: TRBV10-3
d_call: .
j_call: TRBJ2-5
cdr3_aa: CAISDKSGTATQYF
cdr3_nt: TGTGCCATCAGTGACAAGAGCGGGACAGCGACCCAGTACTTC

clone_size: .
v_call: TRBV28
d_call: TRBD1
j_call: TRBJ1-3
cdr3_aa: CASRNRGGGNTIYF
cdr3_nt: TGTGCCAGCAGGAACAGGGGGGGTGGAAACACCATATATTTT

clone_size: few
v_call: TRBV25-1
d_call: .
j_call: TRBJ1-6
cdr3_aa: CASSEGTSSYNSPLHF
cdr3_nt: TGTGCCAGCAGTGAAGGCACGAGCTCCTATAATTCACCCCTCCACTTT

clone_size: .
v_call: TRBV5-6
d_call: TRBD2
j_call: TRBJ2-5
cdr3_aa: CASNEEGTRGETQYF
cdr3_nt: TGTGCCAGCAACGAAGAAGGGACTAGAGGCGAGACCCAGTACTTC

clone_size: few
v_call: TRBV12-3/TRBV12-4
d_call: .
j_call: TRBJ2-6
cdr3_aa: CASRHDLAGANVLTF
cdr3_nt: TGTGCCAGCAGGCATGACTTAGCTGGGGCCAACGTCCTGACTTTC

clone_size: few
v_call: TRBV7-2
d_call: .
j_call: TRBJ1-4
cdr3_aa: CASSIRAQEEKLFF
cdr3_nt: TGTGCCAGCAGCATCCGGGCTCAGGAAGAAAAACTGTTTTTT

clone_size: few
v_call: TRBV5-1
d_call: .
j_call: TRBJ2-4
cdr3_aa: CASSLVGGAGDIQYF
cdr3_nt: TGCGCCAGCAGCTTGGTAGGGGGAGCAGGAGACATTCAGTACTTC

clone_size: .
v_call: TRBV19
d_call: TRBD2
j_call: TRBJ2-3
cdr3_aa: CATGTSGTSTDTQYF
cdr3_nt: TGTGCCACCGGGACTAGCGGAACTAGCACAGATACGCAGTATTTT

clone_size: many
v_call: TRBV7-2
d_call: .
j_call: TRBJ1-1
cdr3_aa: CASSLVGGSTEAFF
cdr3_nt: TGTGCCAGCAGCTTAGTAGGGGGAAGCACTGAAGCTTTCTTT

clone_size: many
v_call: TRBV10-3
d_call: TRBD2
j_call: TRBJ2-1
cdr3_aa: CAISESGDTSGRTPSYNEQFF
cdr3_nt: TGTGCCATCAGTGAGTCAGGGGATACTAGCGGGAGGACCCCCTCCTACAATGAGCAGTTCTTC

clone_size: few
v_call: TRBV19
d_call: TRBD1
j_call: TRBJ1-2
cdr3_aa: CAAKTGENYGYTF
cdr3_nt: TGTGCCGCAAAGACAGGGGAAAACTATGGCTACACCTTC

clone_size: .
v_call: TRBV13
d_call: TRBD2
j_call: TRBJ2-3
cdr3_aa: CARSPTSGNPRVSQYF
cdr3_nt: TGTGCCCGCAGCCCGACTAGCGGGAACCCACGGGTCTCGCAGTATTTT

clone_size: few
v_call: TRBV28
d_call: TRBD2
j_call: TRBJ2-1
cdr3_aa: CASTRSGRTPDEQFF
cdr3_nt: TGTGCCAGCACCCGTAGCGGGAGGACCCCCGATGAGCAGTTCTTC

clone_size: .
v_call: TRBV7-2
d_call: TRBD2
j_call: TRBJ2-4
cdr3_aa: CASSLVMTSENIQYF
cdr3_nt: TGTGCCAGCAGCTTAGTTATGACTAGCGAAAACATTCAGTACTTC

clone_size: .
v_call: TRBV6-5
d_call: .
j_call: TRBJ1-2
cdr3_aa: CASRSDSNYGYTF
cdr3_nt: TGTGCCAGCAGAAGCGACAGTAACTATGGCTACACCTTC

clone_size: .
v_call: TRBV24-1
d_call: TRBD2
j_call: TRBJ2-5
cdr3_aa: CATSDPLAGDRETQYF
cdr3_nt: TGTGCCACCAGTGATCCACTCGCGGGAGATCGGGAGACCCAGTACTTC

clone_size: many
v_call: TRBV28
d_call: .
j_call: TRBJ2-7
cdr3_aa: CASTPHRTYEQYF
cdr3_nt: TGTGCCAGCACCCCACACAGGACCTACGAGCAGTACTTC

clone_size: .
v_call: TRBV28
d_call: .
j_call: TRBJ2-3
cdr3_aa: CASSRTGLHTSTDTQYF
cdr3_nt: TGTGCCAGCAGCCGTACAGGGCTCCATACATCCACAGATACGCAGTATTTT

clone_size: once
v_call: TRBV7-3
d_call: TRBD1
j_call: TRBJ1-4
cdr3_aa: CASGPGQVNHEKLFF
cdr3_nt: TGTGCCAGCGGACCGGGACAGGTGAACCATGAAAAACTGTTTTTT

clone_size: many
v_call: TRBV7-2
d_call: .
j_call: TRBJ1-1
cdr3_aa: CASSPRQWGGAFF
cdr3_nt: TGTGCCAGCAGCCCGCGCCAATGGGGCGGGGCTTTCTTT

clone_size: .
v_call: TRBV4-1
d_call: TRBD1
j_call: TRBJ2-7
cdr3_aa: CASSQGTGPYEQYF
cdr3_nt: TGCGCCAGCAGCCAGGGGACAGGGCCCTACGAGCAGTACTTC

clone_size: .
v_call: TRBV6-6
d_call: TRBD1
j_call: TRBJ1-4
cdr3_aa: CASSYSIQGGEKLFF
cdr3_nt: TGTGCCAGCAGTTACTCGATCCAGGGGGGTGAAAAACTGTTTTTT

clone_size: many
v_call: TRBV7-2
d_call: .
j_call: TRBJ1-3
cdr3_aa: CASSLRDAGNTIYF
cdr3_nt: TGTGCCAGCAGCTTAAGGGACGCTGGAAACACCATATATTTT